One sample yielded the 20 T cell receptor beta chains listed below, sequenced in a study of blood T cell repertoires in COVID-19. Repertoires were generated with immunoSEQ multiplex PCR, while TCRdb's copy carries only in-frame clones and drops some. Of fewer than 35,000 clones listed, about nine tenths were seen once; the top ten hold approximately 1.9%. Source material: peripheral blood. These receptors were collected from a man aged 45 to 65 with active or convalescent COVID-19.

This chain uses TRBV5-5 with TRBJ1-5; possible D gene TRBD1, 6 bases. The germline V gene has CDR1 SGHKS and CDR2 YYEKEE (reference sequence). The CDR3 is 15 residues long. Trimming removed 2 bases at V and 8 bases at J, with 17 bases between. The CDR3 is CASSFLDSRLKPQHF. The CDR3 bases are TGTGCCAGCAGCTTCTTGGACAGCAGACTGAAGCCCCAGCATTTT.

This chain links TRBV24-1 with TRBJ2-2; tentative D call: TRBD1 (6 bases). The CDR3 is 19 residues long. Germline V lookup: CDR1 KGHDR, CDR2 SFDVKD. Trimming took off 0 bases at V and 8 bases at J, with 24 bases between the two ends. The CDR3 bases are TGTGCCACCAGTGATTTGTCGGTGGACGACAGGTTCTCGGGAGGGGAGCTGTTTTTT. Translation gives CATSDLSVDDRFSGGELFF.

The genes are TRBV19 and TRBJ2-1; maybe TRBD2 (6 bases). This CDR3 contains 16 residues. V was cut by 10 bases and J by 0 bases, with 19 bases left in between. Germline V gene sequence: CDR1 LNHDA, CDR2 SQIVND (reference sequence). The CDR3 DNA reads TGTGCCACCAAGAAGGGACTCTTTCGCTCCTACAATGAGCAGTTCTTC. Protein sequence: CATKKGLFRSYNEQFF.

This clone appeared once. The chain joins TRBV19 to TRBJ2-3; 7 bases agree with TRBD1. The CDR3 is 14 amino acids. Germline CDR1 LNHDA, CDR2 SQIVND (reference sequence). V lost 4 bases to trimming and J lost 5 bases; unmatched junction nucleotides: 6. The CDR3 loop reads CASSTWTGLDTQYF. The DNA of the CDR3 is TGTGCCAGTAGTACCTGGACAGGCCTAGATACGCAGTATTTT.

This chain links TRBV28 with TRBJ2-7; TRBD2 is a possible D gene (5 bases). Germline assignment: CDR1 MDHEN and CDR2 SYDVKM. V lost 1 base, J lost 6 bases, and 13 bases lay in between. The CDR3 sequence is 14 residues long. This CDR3 is CASSLSAAQGEQYF. CDR3 nucleotide sequence: TGTGCCAGCAGTTTATCAGCGGCCCAAGGCGAGCAGTACTTC.

The chain joins TRBV18 to TRBJ2-3, with TRBD2 as a possible D gene (7 bases). Germline assignment: CDR1 KGHSH and CDR2 LQKENI. CDR3 length: 15 amino acids. The V and J ends lost 3 bases and 6 bases respectively, with 16 bases between them. The CDR3 DNA follows: TGTGCCAGCTCACCGCCTAGCGGAGGGGGGGATACGCAGTATTTT. Protein: CASSPPSGGGDTQYF.

The chain is built from TRBV6-2 or TRBV6-3 and TRBJ1-3; 7 bases match TRBD1. Germline V gene lookup returns CDR1 MNHEY and CDR2 SVGEGT. This CDR3 comprises 15 residues. Trimming cost V 2 bases and J 2 bases; bases outside gene matches: 3. This chain's CDR3 is CASSYLGQAGNTIYF. CDR3 nucleotides: TGTGCCAGCAGTTACCTCGGACAGGCTGGAAACACCATATATTTT.

The V call is TRBV18, the J call TRBJ1-4; D unresolved. The CDR3 covers 13 residues. V lost 8 bases to trimming and J lost 8 bases, with 15 bases between them. In germline, CDR1 is KGHSH, CDR2 LQKENI. CDR3 in DNA: TGTGCCAGCGCTAAGGGAGGTGGAGAAAAACTGTTTTTT. Its protein product is CASAKGGGEKLFF.

This clone came up once. A junction boundary mismatches the germline segment, possibly from a read error. This chain joins TRBV6-2 or TRBV6-3 and TRBJ2-1; tentatively, D is TRBD2 (7 bases). CDR3 length equals 13 residues. Germline lookup yields CDR1 MNHEY and CDR2 SVGEGT. The CDR3, as DNA: TGTGCCAGCAGTTACTCGGAGTTCGGGGGGCGCCTCTTC. It is translated as CASSYSEFGGRLF.

The chain employs TRBV28 and TRBJ1-2; D is unclear. Deletions cut 3 bases from V and 8 bases from J, with 16 bases between. The CDR3 covers 14 residues. CDR1 and CDR2 from the germline V gene are MDHEN and SYDVKM. The CDR3 is CASSLVPRSVGYTF. The CDR3 DNA is TGTGCCAGCAGTTTGGTGCCGAGGAGCGTAGGCTACACCTTC.

The chain has TRBV4-3 and TRBJ1-2; possible D gene TRBD1, 6 bases. Trimming cost V 4 bases and J 2 bases, with 11 bases left between them. CDR3 length: 14 amino acids. Germline assignment: CDR1 LGHNA and CDR2 YSLEER. The CDR3 is CASSPGTKNYGYTF. The CDR3 DNA reads TGCGCCAGCAGCCCCGGGACAAAAAACTATGGCTACACCTTC.

This clone was counted a few times. The chain carries TRBV29-1 and TRBJ1-2; D is perhaps TRBD1 (6 bases). V dropped 4 bases and J dropped 1 base, with 7 bases sitting between them. The CDR3 is 12 amino acids. Germline CDR1 and CDR2: SQVTM and ANQGSEA. The CDR3 DNA reads as TGCAGCGTTGGGACAGATAACTATGGCTACACCTTC. Translation: CSVGTDNYGYTF.

The chain is built from TRBV3-1 (or the pseudogene TRBV3-2) and TRBJ2-7; 11 positions match TRBD2. Germline-derived CDR1 and CDR2 are LGHDT and YNNKEL (reference sequence). The V gene end was trimmed by 4 bases and the J gene end by 7 bases; junction bases not matched to a gene: 9. The CDR3 consists of 15 residues. The DNA for the CDR3 is TGTGCCAGCAGCCTAGCGGGAGGGCCTTCGGGAGAGCAGTACTTC. Residues: CASSLAGGPSGEQYF.

The V call is TRBV5-3, the J call TRBJ2-7, with no clear D. TRBV5-3 is an ORF, with its function uncertain. The V gene lost 10 bases and the J gene lost 0 bases, with 14 bases spanning the gap. The CDR3 is made up of 13 amino acids. The CDR3 loop reads CAGNSPSSYEQYF. In nucleotides, the CDR3 is TGTGCCGGAAACAGCCCCAGCTCCTACGAGCAGTACTTC.

The genes are TRBV29-1 and TRBJ2-5; 7 bases fit TRBD1. Germline V gene lookup returns CDR1 SQVTM and CDR2 ANQGSEA. The CDR3 consists of 16 residues. The trim removed 1 base at V and 5 bases at J, leaving 13 bases unmatched. The CDR3 DNA follows: TGCAGCGTTGAAGGTGGGACAGTCACCTCGGGGGAGACCCAGTACTTC. Residues: CSVEGGTVTSGETQYF.

The chain combines TRBV12-3 or TRBV12-4 with TRBJ1-1; D perhaps matches TRBD1 (5 bases). Trimming pared 6 bases from V and 11 bases from J, leaving 16 bases between. CDR3 length equals 12 residues. CDR3: CASSLGQGAAFF. For the CDR3, the DNA is TGTGCCAGCAGCCTGGGCCAGGGTGCGGCTTTCTTT.

This sequence joins TRBV28 and TRBJ2-7; D remains ambiguous. From germline, CDR1 is MDHEN and CDR2 SYDVKM. The CDR3 covers 14 residues. V was trimmed by 2 bases and J by 3 bases, leaving 11 bases between them. The CDR3 here is CASSLGLNYYEQYF. The DNA for the CDR3 is TGTGCCAGCAGTTTAGGGTTAAACTACTACGAGCAGTACTTC. The entire variable domain, with the rest obtained from reference TRBV28 and TRBJ2-7, is as follows: DVKVTQSSRYLVKRTGEKVFLECVQDMDHENMFWYRQDPGLGLRLIYFSYDVKMKEKGDIPEGYSVSREKKERFSLILESASTNQTSMYLCASSLGLNYYEQYFGPGTRLTVT.

The rearrangement uses TRBV10-3 and TRBJ2-7; 9 bases map to TRBD1. From germline, CDR1 is ENHRY and CDR2 SYGVKD. The CDR3 extends over 14 amino acids. The J segment lost 5 bases and the V segment lost 4 bases, leaving 6 bases of the junction unmatched. The CDR3 bases are TGTGCCATCAGTGGTACAGGGGGCTTCGACGAGCAGTACTTC. This translates into CAISGTGGFDEQYF.

The chain joins TRBV5-1 to TRBJ2-3; 7 bases match TRBD2. Germline V gene lookup returns CDR1 SGHRS and CDR2 YFSETQ. The V and J ends lost 0 bases and 5 bases, in that order; junction bases with no gene match: 6. CDR3 length equals 15 residues. CDR3 sequence reads: CASSLAPASGDTQYF. The CDR3 DNA reads TGCGCCAGCAGCTTGGCCCCGGCTAGCGGAGATACGCAGTATTTT.

The gene calls are TRBV12-2 and TRBJ2-1; the table's D call, TRBD2, has no DNA check behind it. TRBV12-2 is a pseudogene segment. This CDR3 region has 11 residues. The CDR3 DNA is TGTGCGAGCGGGAACTACAATGAGCAGTTCTTC. This codes for CASGNYNEQFF.